The next 8 T cell receptor beta chains were all read from a single sample in a study of CD8 T cells in ankylosing spondylitis. Overall study findings and caveats: Blood of patients with ankylosing spondylitis appeared to be characterized by a TCR beta motif of eight highly homologous variants.

TCRdb itself ran the 5' RACE reads through MiXCR, one entry per CDR3 protein. The sample contains around 220,000 distinct CDR3 sequences, about 18% of which appear only once. Their specific antigens are unknown. Sequenced sample: blood, either unsorted or a sorted T cell fraction (not recorded which). The receptors were sampled from a male donor with ankylosing spondylitis.

The chain joins TRBV12-3 or TRBV12-4 to TRBJ2-2, with D possibly matching TRBD1 (5 bases). The CDR3 loop spans 13 amino acids. Trimming removed 7 bases from V and 5 bases from J, with 11 bases in between. The DNA of the CDR3 is TGTGCCAGCACCACCCCAGGGACCGGGGAGCTGTTTTTT. The encoded protein is CASTTPGTGELFF.

The chain employs TRBV24-1 and TRBJ2-3; 15 nucleotides align to TRBD2. The trim removed 4 bases at V and 3 bases at J, leaving 1 base unmatched. Germline-derived CDR1 and CDR2 are KGHDR and SFDVKD. CDR3 length equals 16 residues. Here the CDR3 reads CATSDGTSGRTDTQYF. The CDR3, as DNA: TGTGCCACCAGTGACGGGACTAGCGGGAGGACAGATACGCAGTATTTT.

The V and J genes are TRBV14 and TRBJ1-2, with a possible D match to TRBD1 (5 bases). CDR1 SGHDN and CDR2 FVKESK come from the germline V gene. The CDR3 runs 15 residues. Trimming left V 0 bases short and J 5 bases short, with 13 bases between. In DNA, the CDR3 is TGTGCCAGCAGCCAAGATCAAAAGGGGCCTTATGGCTACACCTTC. Protein sequence: CASSQDQKGPYGYTF.

In regard to this clonotype: One end of the junction is discordant with germline, which a read error may explain. V gene TRBV28 combines with J gene TRBJ2-7; 7 bases fit TRBD1. The CDR3 covers 13 residues. Germline assignment: CDR1 MDHEN and CDR2 SYDVKM. CDR3 DNA sequence: TGTGTCAGCAGAGGGGGCGGCGGCTACGAGCAGTACTTC. Its protein product is CVSRGGGGYEQYF.

This clonotype was counted many times. The chain carries TRBV4-1 and TRBJ2-7, with D possibly being TRBD2 (5 bases). Trimming took off 0 bases at V and 7 bases at J, with 10 bases between the two ends. Per the germline V gene, CDR1 is MGHRA and CDR2 is YSYEKL. CDR3 length: 13 residues. This CDR3 reads CASSQDPEEEQYF. DNA for the CDR3: TGCGCCAGCAGCCAAGACCCGGAGGAGGAGCAGTACTTC.

Only a few counts were recorded for this clonotype. V is TRBV20-1 and J is TRBJ2-1, with D possibly being TRBD2 (6 bases). The length of the CDR3 is 17 residues. Germline V gives CDR1 DFQATT, CDR2 SNEGSKA (reference sequence). Trimming removed 0 bases from V and 5 bases from J, with 20 bases in between. CDR3 in amino acids: CSARDTRGGAINNEQFF. The CDR3 bases are TGCAGTGCTAGAGACACGCGGGGCGGCGCGATAAACAATGAGCAGTTCTTC.

Details on this clonotype: The DNA is left out, because the CDR3 cannot be placed on it with certainty; the CDR3 is given as TCRdb lists it. The V gene is TRBV27, the J gene TRBJ2-3; the table's TRBD2 call for D was not verified on the DNA. Germline V lookup: CDR1 MNHEY, CDR2 SMNVEV (reference sequence). The CDR3 is 17 residues long, ends included. CDR3 residues: CASSSSTSGRGWDTQYF.

The CDR3 protein is CASRGDASGESYEQYF. The CDR3 region has the DNA TGTGCCAGCAGAGGAGATGCTAGCGGGGAGTCCTACGAGCAGTACTTC. The J gene is TRBJ2-7, the V gene TRBV27; 9 nucleotides match TRBD2. The CDR3 is made up of 16 amino acids. The V gene's germline CDR1 is MNHEY and CDR2 SMNVEV (reference sequence). The J segment lost 1 base and the V segment lost 6 bases, leaving 10 bases of the junction unmatched.